This TCR beta chain was retrieved from a study of early T cells in non-severe SARS-CoV-2 infection (dated by TCRdb to 2020 to 2022). The study in broad terms: Bulk RNA from unsorted whole blood was used for TCR sequencing, so alpha and beta chains could not be paired.

Paper-wide results and their limitations: VDJdb matching was skewed toward anti-spike CD8 responses and likely underestimated virus-specific expansions, missing private and CD4 specificities.

To prepare the library, 5' RACE was applied. The sequencer listed for this sample is NextSeq 500. To correct for sequencing error and PCR bias, the TCR library protocol tagged individual cDNA molecules with unique molecular identifiers. Both TCR alpha and beta chains were sequenced, and tight co-correlation was observed between alpha and beta sequence abundances in each sample. Concerning the study's data processing: V gene, J gene and CDR3 annotation of TCR sequences was performed with Decombinator V4. Expanded TCRs were defined as changing significantly between any two time points under a Poisson model with p below 0.0001. TCR abundances were normalised to the total number of TCRs sequenced in each sample and reported as counts per million. VDJdb, accessed on 1 November 2021, was searched for TCRs annotated for CMV, EBV and SARS-CoV-2, and TCRs annotated for more than one antigen were excluded. TCRdb applied fastp at Q25 and MiXCR to the public reads, then kept only in-frame beta chains. CDR3 protein sequences are deduplicated, and each keeps its most common genes and DNA. Here the V and J calls rest on TCRdb's processing, not on the authors' analysis. The sample records about 69,000 distinct CDR3 sequences, roughly 9.4% of which are singletons. In total, the top ten clones hold 5.9% of the sample.

This was a case-control study nested in a cohort of healthcare workers in London, UK, who had nasopharyngeal swab PCR tests and blood samples taken every week. Healthcare workers were recruited between 23 and 31 March 2020, during the week of the UK lockdown, and were followed weekly for up to about 16 weeks. Points on this clonotype: This clone's antigen is unknown. No quality values exist for individual bases; no much larger clone is one base distant.

This receptor was identified in an adult who was a healthcare worker with PCR-confirmed SARS-CoV-2 infection or an uninfected control (not recorded which). The material sequenced was whole blood.

The CDR3 is CSARGTSGLTDTQYF. The base sequence is TGCAGTGCTAGGGGGACTAGCGGTCTCACAGATACGCAGTATTTT. Recombination connected TRBV20-1 to TRBJ2-3, with 11 junctional bases fitting TRBD2. Compared with germline, V lacks 3 bases and J lacks 2 bases; bases without a gene match: 4. From the germline V gene (reference sequence), CDR1 is DFQATT and CDR2 is SNEGSKA. Measured from the cysteine to the phenylalanine, the CDR3 is 15 residues long. Kept here is only the CDR3 DNA, which spans 45 bases and is read in frame from base 1.